This entry lists 22 T cell receptor beta chains sequenced from one sample in a study of OX40 agonist ivuxolimab in advanced cancers. Assay used: immunoSEQ multiplex PCR; TCRdb lists only in-frame clones, some missing. Among roughly 60,000 clones listed, about 86% were seen once. Sequencing used CD4+ or CD8+ T cells sorted from blood, obtained in a trial of the OX40 agonist ivuxolimab. These receptors all stem from an adult with an advanced solid tumor such as melanoma, head and neck, liver or kidney cancer.

The chain employs TRBV29-1 and TRBJ1-2; weak D call: TRBD1 (6 bases). Germline assignment: CDR1 SQVTM and CDR2 ANQGSEA. V was cut by 8 bases and J by 8 bases, with 21 bases left in between. The CDR3 has 13 residues. CDR3: CSIYRVRAFGYTF. The CDR3 region has the DNA TGCAGCATTTACAGGGTGCGGGCGTTCGGCTACACCTTC.

There are a few counts of this clone. The rearrangement uses TRBV29-1 and TRBJ2-1; TRBD2 is a possible D gene (6 bases). Trimming pared 7 bases from V and 2 bases from J, leaving 9 bases between. Germline CDR1 SQVTM, CDR2 ANQGSEA. The CDR3 extends over 12 amino acids. CDR3 in amino acids: CSAGDPYNEQFF. The DNA of the CDR3 is TGCAGCGCGGGGGACCCCTACAATGAGCAGTTCTTC.

The chain combines TRBV2 with TRBJ2-7, with no clear D. The germline gives CDR1 SNHLY, CDR2 FYNNEI. The V end lost 8 bases, the J end lost 3 bases, and 5 bases lay between the germline ends. This CDR3 region has 10 residues. The CDR3 DNA follows: TGTGCCAGCGGAAACTACGAGCAGTACTTC. This translates into CASGNYEQYF.

The chain recombines TRBV30 with TRBJ1-5; possible D gene TRBD1, 6 bases. Germline V gene lookup returns CDR1 GTSNPN and CDR2 SVGIG (reference sequence). The CDR3 consists of 13 residues. V lost 5 bases and J 2 bases, leaving 10 bases between the germline ends. The CDR3 here is CAWGQWGNQPQHF. In nucleotides, the CDR3 is TGTGCCTGGGGACAGTGGGGCAATCAGCCCCAGCATTTT.

The V and J genes are TRBV29-1 and TRBJ1-3; D perhaps matches TRBD1 (5 bases). Trimming took 6 bases from V and 0 from J, leaving 15 bases between them. The CDR3 length is 15 residues. Per germline, CDR1 SQVTM and CDR2 ANQGSEA. In nucleotides, the CDR3 is TGCAGCGTCCTCCCGGGACTGAACTCTGGAAACACCATATATTTT. Encoded protein: CSVLPGLNSGNTIYF.

This sequence joins TRBV4-2 and TRBJ1-4; D gene unclear. Trimming cost V 0 bases and J 6 bases, with 2 bases left between them. Germline V gene sequence: CDR1 LGHNA, CDR2 YNFKEQ. The CDR3 is made up of 12 amino acids. CDR3 amino acids: CASSQEHEKLFF. The CDR3 DNA reads TGTGCCAGCAGCCAAGAGCATGAAAAACTGTTTTTT.

The CDR3: CATSRDVRQRETQYF. CDR3 nucleotide sequence: TGTGCCACCAGCAGAGATGTGAGACAAAGGGAGACCCAGTACTTC. V gene TRBV15 combines with J gene TRBJ2-5; no reliable D call. Germline V gene sequence: CDR1 LNHNV, CDR2 YYDKDF (reference sequence). The CDR3 has 15 amino acids. Trimming cost V 0 bases and J 5 bases, with 13 bases left between them. The whole variable domain, filled in from reference TRBV15 and TRBJ2-5, reads DAMVIQNPRYQVTQFGKPVTLSCSQTLNHNVMYWYQQKSSQAPKLLFHYYDKDFNNEADTPDNFQSRRPNTSFCFLDIRSPGLGDTAMYLCATSRDVRQRETQYFGPGTRLLVL.

V gene TRBV5-5 combines with J gene TRBJ2-3; D gene ambiguous. V was cut by 0 bases and J by 0 bases, with 8 bases left in between. This CDR3 is 15 amino acids long. Germline V CDR1 and CDR2: SGHKS, YYEKEE (reference sequence). CDR3 region: CASSLGPASTDTQYF. The CDR3 bases are TGTGCCAGCAGCTTGGGGCCTGCCAGCACAGATACGCAGTATTTT.

A remark on this clone: The junction and the germline gene differ at one end; a read error may be behind it. The chain carries TRBV6-6 and TRBJ2-2; the D gene is possibly TRBD1 (5 bases). The CDR3 loop spans 16 amino acids. Germline V gives CDR1 MNHNY, CDR2 SVGAGI (reference sequence). CDR3 nucleotides: TGTGCCAGCAGTGACTCAAGGGGCTCGTTCGCCGGGGAGCTGTTTTTT. Amino acid sequence: CASSDSRGSFAGELFF.

The CDR3 nucleotides are TGTGCCAGCACGGAAAGACTCAGCTCCTACAATGAGCAGTTCTTC. Its translation is CASTERLSSYNEQFF. The V gene is TRBV6-1, the J gene TRBJ2-1; D ambiguous. The length of the CDR3 is 15 residues. Germline V lookup: CDR1 MNHNS, CDR2 SASEGT. V lost 7 bases, J lost 0 bases, and 13 bases lay in between.

CDR3: CASRRGTDYGYTF. The CDR3 nucleotides are TGTGCCAGCAGACGCGGGACAGACTATGGCTACACCTTC. V and J are TRBV6-6 and TRBJ1-2; 7 bases match TRBD1. The CDR3 has 13 amino acids. J gave up 3 bases and V 6 bases, and 4 bases lay outside the gene matches. The germline CDR1 and CDR2 sequences are MNHNY and SVGAGI (reference sequence).

The J gene is TRBJ1-2, the V gene TRBV19; D might be TRBD1 (5 bases). The CDR3 is 14 residues long. Germline V lookup: CDR1 LNHDA, CDR2 SQIVND (reference sequence). V lost 6 bases, J lost 0 bases, and 11 bases lay in between. The CDR3 is CASSRDGSNYGYTF. The CDR3 DNA reads TGTGCCAGTAGCCGGGACGGATCTAACTATGGCTACACCTTC.

V is TRBV15 and J is TRBJ2-6, with D maybe TRBD1 (6 bases). CDR1 is LNHNV, CDR2 YYDKDF, per germline (reference sequence). CDR3 length: 15 residues. Trimming took off 2 bases at V and 2 bases at J, with 7 bases between the two ends. The CDR3 is CATSRKGAGANVLTF. In nucleotides, the CDR3 is TGTGCCACCAGCAGAAAGGGGGCTGGGGCCAACGTCCTGACTTTC.

This chain links TRBV11-3 with TRBJ1-6; D not resolved. This CDR3 spans 13 amino acids. The germline gives CDR1 SGHNT, CDR2 YENEEA. Trimming shortened V by 3 bases and J by 6 bases, and 6 bases separated the two germline ends. CDR3 amino acids: CASSLTGNSPLHF. Written as DNA, the CDR3 is TGTGCCAGCAGCTTGACCGGTAATTCACCCCTCCACTTT.

The gene calls are TRBV5-6 and TRBJ1-4; D gene uncertain. The germline gives CDR1 SGHDT, CDR2 YYEEEE. The germline V and J ends were trimmed by 6 bases and 8 bases, with 14 bases remaining between them. This CDR3 has 13 amino acids. CDR3 residues: CASTRPSGEKLFF. CDR3 in DNA: TGTGCCAGCACCCGACCCTCCGGGGAAAAACTGTTTTTT.

V gene TRBV4-1 combines with J gene TRBJ1-2, with TRBD1 matching 11 bases. V trimming: 3 bases; J trimming: 5 bases; junction bases outside the gene matches: 5. The CDR3 has 15 residues. The V gene's germline CDR1 is MGHRA and CDR2 YSYEKL. CDR3 region: CASSQGQGGWYGYTF. The CDR3 DNA reads TGCGCCAGCAGCCAGGGACAGGGGGGTTGGTATGGCTACACCTTC.

The chain is built from TRBV19 and TRBJ1-2; D remains unclear. Germline CDR1 reads LNHDA; CDR2 reads SQIVND (reference sequence). The CDR3 extends over 14 amino acids. V dropped 5 bases and J dropped 0 bases, with 10 bases sitting between them. CDR3 sequence reads: CASSLSVANYGYTF. CDR3 bases: TGTGCCAGTAGTTTGTCAGTAGCTAACTATGGCTACACCTTC.

This clone was seen only once. This chain links TRBV7-9 with TRBJ1-4; 8 bases are a match to TRBD1. Germline-derived CDR1 and CDR2 are SEHNR and FQNEAQ (reference sequence). V shed 5 bases, J shed 8 bases, and the junction held 10 bases outside the gene matches. The CDR3 sequence is 15 residues long. CDR3 DNA sequence: TGTGCCAGCAGCACTACAGGGGGGGCTAGAGAAAAACTGTTTTTT. The encoded protein is CASSTTGGAREKLFF.

CDR3 coding DNA: TGCACCAGCAGCCAAGATTTAAGGTCGACTAGCGGACAAGAGACCCAGTACTTC. It specifies CTSSQDLRSTSGQETQYF. The chain has TRBV1 and TRBJ2-5; the table gives TRBD2 as D, unverified against the DNA. TRBV1 counts as a pseudogene. This CDR3 region has 18 residues.

This chain joins TRBV9 and TRBJ2-1; weak D call: TRBD2 (6 bases). V lost 0 bases and J 8 bases, leaving 15 bases between the germline ends. Germline CDR1 is SGDLS and CDR2 is YYNGEE. This CDR3 has 15 amino acids. The CDR3 coding sequence is TGTGCCAGCAGCGTAGGACCAACCCCGGGGGATGAGCAGTTCTTC. Protein: CASSVGPTPGDEQFF.

V usage is TRBV6-6 and J usage is TRBJ2-7; 12 nucleotides align to TRBD1. The V gene's germline CDR1 is MNHNY and CDR2 SVGAGI (reference sequence). With V trimmed by 4 bases and J by 6 bases, 10 bases remained unmatched. CDR3 size: 16 residues. This CDR3 reads CASSSTSGQGAREQYF. In DNA, the CDR3 is TGTGCCAGCAGTTCCACATCGGGACAGGGGGCCCGCGAGCAGTACTTC.

This chain links TRBV7-8 with TRBJ1-6; D perhaps matches TRBD1 (6 bases). V was trimmed by 0 bases and J by 7 bases, leaving 16 bases between them. Germline CDR1 and CDR2: SGHVS and FQNEAQ. This CDR3 region has 17 residues. In nucleotides, the CDR3 is TGTGCCAGCAGCTTAGCCCCGGGGCCGAGGGGGAATTCACCCCTCCACTTT. Amino acids: CASSLAPGPRGNSPLHF.